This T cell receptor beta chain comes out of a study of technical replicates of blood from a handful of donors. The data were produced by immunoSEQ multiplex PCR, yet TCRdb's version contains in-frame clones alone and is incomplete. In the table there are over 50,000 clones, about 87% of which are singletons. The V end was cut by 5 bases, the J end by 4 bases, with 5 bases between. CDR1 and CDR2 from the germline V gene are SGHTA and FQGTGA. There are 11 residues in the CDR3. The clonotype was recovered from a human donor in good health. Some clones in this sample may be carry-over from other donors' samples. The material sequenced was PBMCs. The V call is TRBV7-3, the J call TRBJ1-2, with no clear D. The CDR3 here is CASSPGYGYTF. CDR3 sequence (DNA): TGTGCCAGCAGCCCCGGCTATGGCTACACCTTC.